The TCR beta chain under discussion was sequenced for a study of blood T cells in healthy people across ages. Findings of the study overall: In long-lived donors, naive CD4+ cell counts and diversity exceeded those of aged donors.

For the second PCR, which ran for about 7 to 12 cycles, a sample-barcoded 5' primer and a J-beta primer mix were used. Carrying 12 random nucleotides, a template-switch adaptor labeled each individual cDNA molecule. In TCRdb, the 5' RACE reads were re-called with MiXCR into one record per CDR3 protein. The data show about 1,800,000 distinct CDR3 sequences, 28% seen once. For this clonotype: Its antigen remains unknown.

Trimming left V 0 bases short and J 9 bases short, with 14 bases between. Germline CDR1 DFQATT, CDR2 SNEGSKA (reference sequence). The CDR3 loop spans 13 amino acids. The clonotype originates from a woman aged 25 to 45 in good health. The chain combines TRBV20-1 with TRBJ1-2; maybe TRBD1 (5 bases). Sequenced material: blood. CDR3 sequence: CSARDRAGFSYTF. CDR3 DNA sequence: TGCAGTGCTAGAGATCGGGCAGGGTTTAGCTACACCTTC.